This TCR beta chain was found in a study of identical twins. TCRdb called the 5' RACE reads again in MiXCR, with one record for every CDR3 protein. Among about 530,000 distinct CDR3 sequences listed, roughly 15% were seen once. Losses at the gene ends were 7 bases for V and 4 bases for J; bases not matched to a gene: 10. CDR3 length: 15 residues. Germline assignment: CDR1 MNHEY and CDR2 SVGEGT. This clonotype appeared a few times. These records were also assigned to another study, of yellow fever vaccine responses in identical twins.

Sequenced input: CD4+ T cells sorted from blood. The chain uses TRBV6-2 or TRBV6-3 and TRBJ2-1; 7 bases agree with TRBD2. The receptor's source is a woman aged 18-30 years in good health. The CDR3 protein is CASTKGGSLYNEQFF. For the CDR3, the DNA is TGTGCCAGCACCAAGGGCGGGAGCCTATACAATGAGCAGTTCTTC.